A selection of T cell receptor beta chains follows, all from one sample in a study of response to subunit inactivated influenza vaccine. TCRdb called the RT-PCR reads again in MiXCR, with one record for every CDR3 protein. In the table there are about 780,000 distinct CDR3 sequences, less than 20% of which are singletons. The input for sequencing was PBMCs from blood, taken approximately 5 days after vaccination. The source of these receptors is a man aged 45-65 years who received an inactivated influenza vaccine. Each CDR3 is given with its conserved first and last residue. The D gene is left open where the match is weak. Not all rows give a size; the values are once, few, many and, for expanded clones, a class.

v_call: TRBV5-1; d_call: NA; clone_size: NA; j_call: TRBJ2-1; cdr3_nt: TGCGCCTCCTCGGGACAAAGTTCCTACAATGAGCAGTTCTTC; cdr3_aa: CASSGQSSYNEQFF
v_call: TRBV20-1; d_call: NA; clone_size: many; j_call: TRBJ2-5; cdr3_nt: TGCAGTGCTAGGAAACAAGAGACCCAGTACTTC; cdr3_aa: CSARKQETQYF
v_call: TRBV7-9; d_call: TRBD1; clone_size: once; j_call: TRBJ2-1; cdr3_nt: TGTGCCAGCAGCTCCACAGGGGGCACCTACAATGAGCAGTTCTTC; cdr3_aa: CASSSTGGTYNEQFF
v_call: TRBV5-6; d_call: NA; clone_size: NA; j_call: TRBJ2-7; cdr3_nt: TGTGCCAGCAGCTTGAGCCTGGGAGGTGGCGAGCAGTACTTC; cdr3_aa: CASSLSLGGGEQYF
v_call: TRBV28; d_call: NA; clone_size: NA; j_call: TRBJ1-5; cdr3_nt: TGTGCCAGCAGTGGGAACGGTTCGTGGCAGCCCCAGCATTTT; cdr3_aa: CASSGNGSWQPQHF
v_call: TRBV5-6; d_call: NA; clone_size: many; j_call: TRBJ1-5; cdr3_nt: TGTGCCAGCAGCTTGGCAGATCAGCCCCAGCATTTT; cdr3_aa: CASSLADQPQHF
v_call: TRBV4-1; d_call: TRBD1; clone_size: NA; j_call: TRBJ1-2; cdr3_nt: TGCGCCAGCAGCCAAGAGGCACAGGGGTGGTATGGCTACACCTTC; cdr3_aa: CASSQEAQGWYGYTF
v_call: TRBV20-1; d_call: TRBD1; clone_size: few; j_call: TRBJ2-1; cdr3_nt: TGCAGTGCTACCTTCAGACAGGGGCGCTACAATGAGCAGTTCTTC; cdr3_aa: CSATFRQGRYNEQFF
v_call: TRBV10-3; d_call: TRBD1; clone_size: many; j_call: TRBJ1-4; cdr3_nt: TGTGCCTCCGGACAGGGAAACGAAAAACTGTTTTTT; cdr3_aa: CASGQGNEKLFF
v_call: TRBV5-6; d_call: NA; clone_size: NA; j_call: TRBJ2-3; cdr3_nt: TGTGCCAGCAGCTTATTAGCGGCCTCCGGAGATACGCAGTATTTT; cdr3_aa: CASSLLAASGDTQYF
v_call: TRBV5-1; d_call: NA; clone_size: NA; j_call: TRBJ2-7; cdr3_nt: TGCGCCAGCAGTCCTCGGGGCCCGCCCTACGAGCAGTACTTC; cdr3_aa: CASSPRGPPYEQYF
v_call: TRBV6-1; d_call: NA; clone_size: NA; j_call: TRBJ2-3; cdr3_nt: TGTGCCAGCACAGGGAGGTGGTACACAGATACGCAGTATTTT; cdr3_aa: CASTGRWYTDTQYF
v_call: TRBV20-1; d_call: NA; clone_size: few; j_call: TRBJ1-1; cdr3_nt: TGCAGTGCTAGAGACAGGGCAGGCATGAACACTGAAGCTTTCTTT; cdr3_aa: CSARDRAGMNTEAFF
v_call: TRBV20-1; d_call: NA; clone_size: NA; j_call: TRBJ1-2; cdr3_nt: TGCAGTGCTACGAGGGGGAACTATGGCTACACCTTC; cdr3_aa: CSATRGNYGYTF
v_call: TRBV15; d_call: TRBD1; clone_size: few; j_call: TRBJ2-6; cdr3_nt: TGTGCCACCAGCAGAGATCCGACAGGGAGTGGGGCCAACGTCCTGACTTTC; cdr3_aa: CATSRDPTGSGANVLTF
v_call: TRBV6-2/TRBV6-3; d_call: TRBD1; clone_size: NA; j_call: TRBJ2-7; cdr3_nt: TGTGCCAGTACGAGGACAGGGATGCGGGAGCAGTACTTC; cdr3_aa: CASTRTGMREQYF
v_call: TRBV20-1; d_call: NA; clone_size: NA; j_call: TRBJ1-1; cdr3_nt: TGCAGTGCTATTCTCGGACAGACCATGAACACTGAAGCTTTCTTT; cdr3_aa: CSAILGQTMNTEAFF
v_call: TRBV7-3; d_call: TRBD2; clone_size: many; j_call: TRBJ2-3; cdr3_nt: TGTGCCAGCAGTCACCATAGCGGGAGGTCGGCAAATACGCAGTATTTT; cdr3_aa: CASSHHSGRSANTQYF
v_call: TRBV5-1; d_call: TRBD2; clone_size: NA; j_call: TRBJ2-1; cdr3_nt: TGCGCCAGCAGCTCCGGGACTAGAGACCCGGTTGAGCAGTTCTTC; cdr3_aa: CASSSGTRDPVEQFF
v_call: TRBV28; d_call: TRBD1; clone_size: NA; j_call: TRBJ2-3; cdr3_nt: TGTGCCAGCAGTTTGGGCTCAGGGGGCGCGGGTACGCAGTATTTT; cdr3_aa: CASSLGSGGAGTQYF